The present entry profiles one TCR beta chain with its context. Data came from immunoSEQ multiplex PCR; TCRdb stores just in-frame clones and leaves some out. The sample holds tens of thousands of clones; approximately 88% are singletons and the top ten take about 3.2%. Trimming removed 6 bases from V and 4 bases from J, with 12 bases in between. CDR1 and CDR2 from the germline V gene are LNHDA and SQIVND (reference sequence). The CDR3 length is 14 residues. The data belong to a study of blood T cell repertoires in COVID-19. Study background: Sites across the United States, Italy and Spain contributed samples from acute and convalescent COVID-19.

The clonotype comes from a human donor in a cohort sampled during active COVID-19. The sequenced material came from peripheral blood. The V gene is TRBV19, the J gene TRBJ2-2; tentatively, D is TRBD1 (6 bases). CDR3 sequence: CASRQGPFTGELFF. CDR3 sequence (DNA): TGTGCCAGTAGGCAGGGGCCGTTCACCGGGGAGCTGTTTTTT.